A single sample is the source of the 27 T cell receptor beta chains below, sequenced in a study of blood T cells in healthy people across ages (dated by TCRdb to the mid-2010s). Library generation was performed with 5' RACE. The sequencing machine was an Illumina HiSeq 2500. A second PCR of roughly 6 to 12 cycles was performed with a sample-barcoded 5' primer and a J-beta primer mix. TCRdb reworked the public reads: Q25 trimming with fastp, MiXCR clone assembly, productive beta chains retained. Rows with one shared CDR3 protein collapse into an entry with the most common genes and DNA. The sample profile shows about 1,800,000 distinct CDR3 sequences; approximately 30% of them were found once. The ten largest clones capture 7.7% of the sample. The material sequenced was blood. All receptors come from a woman aged 25-40 years in good health.

A few counts support this clonotype. Mismatch with germline at one junction end may stem from a read error. The rearrangement uses TRBV14 and TRBJ2-4; 7 nucleotides match TRBD2. Germline CDR1 and CDR2: SGHDN and FVKESK. The length of the CDR3 is 13 residues. CDR3 sequence reads: CAGSLLAGAGQYF. The CDR3 region has the DNA TGTGCCGGCAGCCTCCTGGCGGGAGCAGGGCAGTACTTC.

This clonotype was detected once. V usage is TRBV5-1 and J usage is TRBJ1-3; D perhaps matches TRBD1 (5 bases). Germline V gives CDR1 SGHRS, CDR2 YFSETQ. The V gene lost 4 bases and the J gene lost 1 base, with 15 bases spanning the gap. The CDR3 has 16 amino acids. The CDR3 reads CASSPIPTVSGNTIYF. CDR3 DNA sequence: TGCGCCAGCAGCCCGATCCCGACAGTATCTGGAAACACCATATATTTT.

V gene TRBV20-1 combines with J gene TRBJ2-3, with a possible D match to TRBD2 (6 bases). Germline CDR1 and CDR2: DFQATT and SNEGSKA (reference sequence). The CDR3 runs 16 residues. V lost 0 bases and J 0 bases, leaving 13 bases between the germline ends. The DNA for the CDR3 is TGCAGTGCTAGAGAGGGTAGCGGAACTAGCACAGATACGCAGTATTTT. Its translation: CSAREGSGTSTDTQYF.

The J gene is TRBJ1-4, the V gene TRBV15; perhaps TRBD1 as D (5 bases). The CDR3 extends over 17 amino acids. Per the germline V gene, CDR1 is LNHNV and CDR2 is YYDKDF (reference sequence). V was pared by 1 base and J by 5 bases, with 17 bases between. CDR3 coding DNA: TGTGCCACCAGCAGAGGGGACCCACCGGGAGGCAATGAAAAACTGTTTTTT. It specifies CATSRGDPPGGNEKLFF.

The chain is built from TRBV20-1 and TRBJ2-2; D might be TRBD1 (5 bases). V lost 6 bases and J 3 bases, leaving 5 bases between the germline ends. CDR1 is DFQATT and CDR2 is SNEGSKA in the germline V gene (reference sequence). The CDR3 runs 11 residues. CDR3 nucleotides: TGCAGTGCGGGGCACACCGGGGAGCTGTTTTTT. It translates to CSAGHTGELFF.

This clonotype has just a few counts. In DNA, the CDR3 is TGTGCCAGCAGCTTGGACCCCTCCAGCACAGATACGCAGTATTTT. Amino acids: CASSLDPSSTDTQYF. The chain combines TRBV7-8 with TRBJ2-3; no definite D call. The CDR3 length is 15 residues. Germline lookup yields CDR1 SGHVS and CDR2 FQNEAQ. V dropped 3 bases and J dropped 0 bases, with 10 bases sitting between them.

This clonotype was counted a few times. The genes are TRBV15 and TRBJ1-4, with TRBD1 as a possible D gene (5 bases). Trimming removed 3 bases at V and 2 bases at J, with 7 bases between. The CDR3 covers 14 residues. CDR1 and CDR2 (germline): LNHNV, YYDKDF (reference sequence). This CDR3 reads CATSSRVTNEKLFF. The CDR3 coding sequence is TGTGCCACCAGCAGCAGGGTTACTAATGAAAAACTGTTTTTT.

This clonotype was seen once. The chain links TRBV6-5 to TRBJ2-1; D remains ambiguous. Trimming cost V 7 bases and J 9 bases, with 25 bases left between them. The CDR3 is 16 amino acids. Germline V CDR1 and CDR2: MNHEY, SVGAGI. The CDR3 spells CASNTKKQRFVSEQFF. CDR3 DNA: TGTGCCAGCAATACCAAAAAGCAGCGCTTTGTGAGTGAGCAGTTCTTC.

This sequence joins TRBV7-2 and TRBJ2-7; 12 bases are a match to TRBD2. From germline, CDR1 is SGHTA and CDR2 FQGNSA. CDR3 length equals 15 residues. The V and J ends lost 0 bases and 8 bases, in that order; junction bases with no gene match: 5. The CDR3 DNA reads TGTGCCAGCAGCTTAGCGACTAGCGGGAGTTACAAGCAGTACTTC. It specifies CASSLATSGSYKQYF. Based on the CDR3 plus reference TRBV7-2 and TRBJ2-7, the full variable domain is GAGVSQSPSNKVTEKGKDVELRCDPISGHTALYWYRQSLGQGLEFLIYFQGNSAPDKSGLPSDRFSAERTGGSVSTLTIQRTQQEDSAVYLCASSLATSGSYKQYFGPGTRLTVT.

This clonotype has a count of ten or more. The chain couples TRBV20-1 to TRBJ2-7; 13 bases match TRBD2. The length of the CDR3 is 16 residues. With 6 bases clipped from V and 6 bases from J, the junction kept 14 bases outside the gene matches. CDR1 and CDR2 (germline): DFQATT, SNEGSKA (reference sequence). The CDR3 loop reads CSAGLAGVGRAVEQYF. For the CDR3, the DNA is TGCAGTGCCGGACTAGCGGGAGTAGGTAGGGCTGTCGAGCAGTACTTC.

This clonotype was counted once. The J gene is TRBJ1-2, the V gene TRBV27; D ambiguous. The ends were cut back, 5 bases at V and 8 bases at J, with 12 bases in the middle. Germline CDR1 is MNHEY and CDR2 is SMNVEV (reference sequence). The CDR3 loop spans 12 amino acids. The CDR3 DNA reads as TGTGCCAGCAGTGCCGCCGGGCGCGGCTACACCTTC. This codes for CASSAAGRGYTF.

The chain recombines TRBV6-2 or TRBV6-3 with TRBJ2-3; 8 bases match TRBD1. The CDR3 runs to 13 residues. Germline V gene data show CDR1 as MNHEY and CDR2 as SVGEGT. V was clipped by 8 bases and J by 0 bases; unmatched bases: 1. The CDR3 DNA reads TGTGCCAGCCACAGGGGGAGCACAGATACGCAGTATTTT. It encodes CASHRGSTDTQYF.

The CDR3 nucleotides read TGCGCCAGCAGCCCAAACTTACTGAACACCGGGGAGCTGTTTTTT. Amino acid sequence: CASSPNLLNTGELFF. The J gene is TRBJ2-2, the V gene TRBV5-1, with D unclear. CDR1 and CDR2 (germline): SGHRS, YFSETQ. Trimming shortened V by 4 bases and J by 1 base, and 11 bases separated the two germline ends. This CDR3 contains 15 residues.

There are many counts of this clonotype. This chain connects TRBV12-3 or TRBV12-4 to TRBJ2-5, with D perhaps matching TRBD2 (5 bases). This CDR3 comprises 13 residues. The ends were cut back, 3 bases at V and 1 base at J, with 6 bases in the middle. The CDR3 region has the DNA TGTGCCAGCAGTTTGCGGGCCCAAGAGACCCAGTACTTC. This sequence encodes CASSLRAQETQYF.

Worth noting for this clonotype: With a much larger clone just one base away, this may be a read error. The chain joins TRBV7-9 to TRBJ2-3; D perhaps matches TRBD2 (5 bases). This CDR3 is 15 amino acids long. Per germline, CDR1 SEHNR and CDR2 FQNEAQ (reference sequence). CDR3 amino acids: CASNLARPPTDTQYF. CDR3 DNA sequence: TGTGCCAGCAACTTAGCGCGGCCTCCCACAGATACGCAGTATTTT. Based on the CDR3 plus reference TRBV7-9 and TRBJ2-3, the full variable domain is DTGVSQNPRHKITKRGQNVTFRCDPISEHNRLYWYRQTLGQGPEFLTYFQNEAQLEKSRLLSDRFSAERPKGSFSTLEIQRTEQGDSAMYLCASNLARPPTDTQYFGPGTRLTVL.

This clonotype was counted many times. The gene calls are TRBV12-3 or TRBV12-4 and TRBJ2-1; D perhaps matches TRBD1 (6 bases). Trimming took off 5 bases at V and 2 bases at J, with 13 bases between the two ends. The CDR3 spans 15 residues. CDR3 DNA sequence: TGTGCCAGCAGTCCCTACAGGGCCCCCTACAATGAGCAGTTCTTC. Encoded protein: CASSPYRAPYNEQFF.

This clonotype was seen repeatedly, ten times or more. The J gene is TRBJ2-7, the V gene TRBV7-9; D is uncertain. V was clipped by 1 base and J by 0 bases, with 7 bases between them. Per germline, CDR1 SEHNR and CDR2 FQNEAQ (reference sequence). The CDR3 loop spans 14 amino acids. The CDR3 region is CASSLVVRSYEQYF. The DNA of the CDR3 is TGTGCCAGCAGCTTAGTTGTGCGCTCCTACGAGCAGTACTTC.

This clonotype was found a few times. This sequence joins TRBV28 and TRBJ1-1; no clear D. The V end was cut by 5 bases, the J end by 4 bases, with 14 bases between. CDR1 and CDR2 (germline): MDHEN, SYDVKM. The CDR3 is made up of 14 amino acids. The CDR3 nucleotides read TGTGCCAGCAGTGCCCCGGTGGAGGGCACTGAAGCTTTCTTT. Amino acid sequence: CASSAPVEGTEAFF.

The sample holds a few counts of this clonotype. The V and J genes are TRBV24-1 and TRBJ2-1, with 7 bases aligning to TRBD2. The CDR3 has 16 residues. The germline gives CDR1 KGHDR, CDR2 SFDVKD. V lost 4 bases, J lost 7 bases, and 12 bases stayed unmatched. In nucleotides, the CDR3 is TGTGCCACCAGTGAGTCCCCCGGGAGGCTAGGAAATGAGCAGTTCTTC. It specifies CATSESPGRLGNEQFF.

This clonotype occurred a few times. The CDR3 sequence is CASSFAPTGGSGNTIYF. Here the CDR3 DNA reads TGTGCCAGCAGCTTTGCCCCCACGGGGGGTAGTGGAAACACCATATATTTT. The chain recombines TRBV7-2 with TRBJ1-3; D is possibly TRBD1 (5 bases). Germline CDR1 reads SGHTA; CDR2 reads FQGNSA. The CDR3 covers 17 residues. Trimming took off 3 bases at V and 3 bases at J, with 18 bases between the two ends. The full variable domain, in which reference TRBV7-2 and TRBJ1-3 provide the parts outside the CDR3, is GAGVSQSPSNKVTEKGKDVELRCDPISGHTALYWYRQSLGQGLEFLIYFQGNSAPDKSGLPSDRFSAERTGGSVSTLTIQRTQQEDSAVYLCASSFAPTGGSGNTIYFGEGSWLTVV.

This clonotype was counted only a few times. The V call is TRBV12-3 or TRBV12-4, the J call TRBJ2-5, with D perhaps TRBD2 (6 bases). The CDR3 loop spans 17 amino acids. Trimming removed 1 base at V and 5 bases at J, with 20 bases between. The CDR3 DNA reads TGTGCCAGCAGTTTAGTGGGATCTGGGGCAGGGAGGGAGACCCAGTACTTC. Residues: CASSLVGSGAGRETQYF.

This clonotype was seen only a few times. V is TRBV28 and J is TRBJ1-4; a weak D match, TRBD1 (6 bases). Looked up from germline, CDR1 is MDHEN and CDR2 is SYDVKM. The CDR3 has 14 residues. V shed 5 bases and J shed 7 bases, with 14 bases lying between them. CDR3 nucleotide sequence: TGTGCCAGCAGTCGAACAGGGCGCCGTGAAAAACTGTTTTTT. Encoded protein: CASSRTGRREKLFF.

This clonotype appeared a few times. J is TRBJ2-7 and V is TRBV19; TRBD1 might be the D (5 bases). Germline CDR1 and CDR2: LNHDA and SQIVND (reference sequence). CDR3 length: 15 residues. V lost 3 bases and J 3 bases, leaving 15 bases between the germline ends. CDR3 loop: CASSIIGAELYEQYF. The CDR3 coding sequence is TGTGCCAGTAGTATTATAGGGGCCGAACTCTACGAGCAGTACTTC.

This clonotype was seen at least ten times. The V and J genes are TRBV3-1 and TRBJ2-1; weak D call: TRBD1 (5 bases). The V gene's germline CDR1 is LGHDT and CDR2 YNNKEL (reference sequence). The length of the CDR3 is 14 residues. Between the trimmed V and J ends, which lost 4 bases and 7 bases, there was a span of 14 bases. Written as DNA, the CDR3 is TGTGCCAGCAGCCCGGGCCGTCCAGGGAATGAGCAGTTCTTC. Amino acids: CASSPGRPGNEQFF.

This clonotype occurred a few times. This sequence joins TRBV9 and TRBJ2-1; 9 nucleotides line up with TRBD2. The CDR3 consists of 15 residues. Per germline, CDR1 SGDLS and CDR2 YYNGEE. Trimming at V came to 0 bases and at J to 9 bases, leaving 7 bases not matched to a gene. The CDR3 DNA sequence: TGTGCCAGCAGCGTAGTGGGGACTAGCATCCGTGAGCAGTTCTTC. It encodes CASSVVGTSIREQFF.

At least ten counts were recorded for this clonotype. The V and J genes are TRBV20-1 and TRBJ2-7, with TRBD1 as a possible D gene (5 bases). The CDR3 extends over 12 amino acids. CDR1 and CDR2 (germline): DFQATT, SNEGSKA (reference sequence). V was trimmed by 3 bases and J by 5 bases, leaving 11 bases between them. CDR3 nucleotides: TGCAGTGCTAGCCAGGGCCCCAACGAGCAGTACTTC. Amino acids: CSASQGPNEQYF.

The rearrangement joins TRBV20-1 to TRBJ2-7; 7 nucleotides align to TRBD1. The CDR3 consists of 16 residues. Germline V gives CDR1 DFQATT, CDR2 SNEGSKA (reference sequence). V shed 6 bases, J shed 7 bases, and the junction held 21 bases outside the gene matches. For the CDR3, the DNA is TGCAGTGCCATGACAGGGCATCGACAGGGTGATCGTGAGCAGTACTTC. Protein sequence: CSAMTGHRQGDREQYF.